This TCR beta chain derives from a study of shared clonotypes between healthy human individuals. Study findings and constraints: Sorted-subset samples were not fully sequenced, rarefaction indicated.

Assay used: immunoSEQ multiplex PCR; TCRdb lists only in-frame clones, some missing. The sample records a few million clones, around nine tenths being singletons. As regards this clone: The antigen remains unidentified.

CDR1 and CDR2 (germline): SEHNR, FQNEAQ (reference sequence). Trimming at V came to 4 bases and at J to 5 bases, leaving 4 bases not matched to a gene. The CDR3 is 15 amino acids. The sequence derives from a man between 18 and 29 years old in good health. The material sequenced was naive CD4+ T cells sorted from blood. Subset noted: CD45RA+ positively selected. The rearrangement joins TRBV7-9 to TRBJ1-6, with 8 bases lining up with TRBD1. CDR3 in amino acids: CASSSRTGNNSPLHF. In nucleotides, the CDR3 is TGTGCCAGCAGCTCAAGGACAGGGAATAATTCACCCCTCCACTTT. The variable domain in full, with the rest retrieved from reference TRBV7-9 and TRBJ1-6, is DTGVSQNPRHKITKRGQNVTFRCDPISEHNRLYWYRQTLGQGPEFLTYFQNEAQLEKSRLLSDRFSAERPKGSFSTLEIQRTEQGDSAMYLCASSSRTGNNSPLHFGNGTRLTVT.